The T cell receptor beta chain described here comes from a study of blood T cell repertoires in COVID-19. Background on the study: COVID-19 samples from acute and convalescent phases originated in the United States, Italy and Spain. Nucleic acid was either cDNA or gDNA, and it came from T cells, B-cell-depleted T cells, or PBMCs.

How the authors handled the data: Nucleated cell number was recorded as an estimate derived from reference gene primer amplification. Method: immunoSEQ multiplex PCR; TCRdb's copy keeps in-frame clones and lacks some. The V and J calls and clone size come from that table; D and trimming were worked out from the DNA. The sample includes 75,000 to 85,000 clones, around 83% seen only once; the top ten take approximately 11%. Patients of the Seattle cohort, enrolled during active infection, were followed longitudinally. The CDR3 is made up of 17 amino acids. V lost 0 bases and J 1 base, leaving 15 bases between the germline ends. Germline CDR1 reads SGDLS; CDR2 reads YYNGEE.

V gene TRBV9 combines with J gene TRBJ2-3; weak D call: TRBD2 (6 bases). The TCR originated in a man in his fifties or sixties with COVID-19, enrolled during active disease. The source material was peripheral blood. CDR3 nucleotide sequence: TGTGCCAGCAGCGTAGCGGGGCGGGGCCGCGGCACAGATACGCAGTATTTT. This translates into CASSVAGRGRGTDTQYF.